This T cell receptor beta chain is drawn from a study of blood T cell repertoires in COVID-19. Study background: The United States, Italy and Spain supplied acute and convalescent COVID-19 samples.

Profiled with immunoSEQ multiplex PCR; TCRdb holds only in-frame clones, not every one. The sample consists of tens of thousands of clones, about nine tenths of them appearing once. The specimen sequenced was peripheral blood. This TCR was sampled from a man between 45 and 60 years old with active or convalescent COVID-19.

CDR3 bases: TGCGCCAGCAGCTCACGGGGGGTACGCGACACCGGGGAGCTGTTTTTT. It specifies CASSSRGVRDTGELFF. This chain uses TRBV5-1 with TRBJ2-2, with 7 bases that match TRBD2. Germline values: CDR1 SGHRS, CDR2 YFSETQ. V shed 3 bases, J shed 3 bases, and the junction held 8 bases outside the gene matches. The CDR3 loop spans 16 amino acids.